The 30 T cell receptor beta chains in this list originate from one sample, sequenced in a study of blood T cell repertoires in COVID-19. Here immunoSEQ multiplex PCR was the method, and the copy in TCRdb shows in-frame clones only, minus some. This table holds 400,000 to 500,000 clones, approximately 91% found once. Material for sequencing was PBMCs or T cells enriched from blood (not recorded which). The receptors were gathered from a young woman who had been exposed to COVID-19.

This clone has a single count. This chain joins TRBV29-1 and TRBJ2-1, with D perhaps matching TRBD1 (6 bases). The CDR3 length is 14 residues. Trimming cost V 6 bases and J 0 bases, with 12 bases left between them. In germline, CDR1 is SQVTM, CDR2 ANQGSEA. The CDR3: CSVWTARSYNEQFF. CDR3 nucleotide sequence: TGCAGCGTGTGGACAGCCCGCTCCTACAATGAGCAGTTCTTC.

To note about this clone: At one end the junction does not follow the germline gene, possibly because of a read error. The rearrangement joins TRBV5-1 to TRBJ1-1, with 9 bases matching TRBD1. The length of the CDR3 is 12 residues. Germline CDR1 and CDR2: SGHRS and YFSETQ. The CDR3 coding sequence is TGCGCCAGCAGCTTGGACCGGACAGGGGAGGTCTTT. It specifies CASSLDRTGEVF.

Comment on this clone: The sample contains more than one DNA sequence encoding this CDR3. V and J are TRBV4-1 and TRBJ2-7, with TRBD1 matching 7 bases. Looked up from germline, CDR1 is MGHRA and CDR2 is YSYEKL. Germline trimming cut 1 base from V and 2 bases from J; bases unmatched to any gene: 2. CDR3 length: 14 amino acids. The CDR3 region has the DNA TGCGCCAGCAGCCAAGGACAGGGAACCTACGAGCAGTACTTC. It is translated as CASSQGQGTYEQYF.

The rearrangement links TRBV9 to TRBJ2-7, with TRBD2 matching 10 bases. Losses at the gene ends were 2 bases for V and 3 bases for J; bases not matched to a gene: 11. The germline V gene has CDR1 SGDLS and CDR2 YYNGEE. There are 17 residues in the CDR3. CDR3 nucleotide sequence: TGTGCCAGCAGCGTCGCGGGGGCTAGCGGGAGTCACTACGAGCAGTACTTC. Its protein product is CASSVAGASGSHYEQYF.

This clone was detected only once. V gene TRBV24-1 combines with J gene TRBJ2-5; D might be TRBD1 (6 bases). The germline V and J ends were trimmed by 3 bases and 4 bases, with 14 bases remaining between them. Germline CDR1 is KGHDR and CDR2 is SFDVKD. The CDR3 length is 15 residues. This chain's CDR3 is CATSDPYQGRETQYF. Here the CDR3 DNA reads TGTGCCACCAGTGATCCATACCAGGGGCGAGAGACCCAGTACTTC.

This clone was seen once. The chain recombines TRBV27 with TRBJ2-1; weak D call: TRBD2 (7 bases). The CDR3 has 15 amino acids. The V gene's germline CDR1 is MNHEY and CDR2 SMNVEV (reference sequence). Trimming shortened V by 5 bases and J by 7 bases, and 18 bases separated the two germline ends. DNA of the CDR3: TGTGCCAGCAGTGTATTGGGGGGGCCGAAAAATGAGCAGTTCTTC. Its protein product is CASSVLGGPKNEQFF.

This clone occurred once. The chain carries TRBV29-1 and TRBJ2-7; TRBD1 aligns across 11 bases. This CDR3 region has 14 residues. Germline CDR1 is SQVTM and CDR2 is ANQGSEA. V lost 6 bases to trimming and J lost 5 bases; unmatched junction nucleotides: 9. The CDR3 nucleotides are TGCAGCGTCGGGGACAGGGGGAGGTTCGACGAGCAGTACTTC. The encoded protein is CSVGDRGRFDEQYF.

This chain uses TRBV19 with TRBJ1-1, with D maybe TRBD1 (5 bases). V lost 3 bases to trimming and J lost 3 bases, with 26 bases between them. CDR1 is LNHDA, CDR2 SQIVND, per germline (reference sequence). The CDR3 totals 19 residues. The CDR3 region has the DNA TGTGCCAGTAGTATTTCCACCGTCCAAAGGTTTGGAGGGGACACTGAAGCTTTCTTT. This translates into CASSISTVQRFGGDTEAFF. Based on the CDR3 plus reference TRBV19 and TRBJ1-1, the full variable domain is DGGITQSPKYLFRKEGQNVTLSCEQNLNHDAMYWYRQDPGQGLRLIYYSQIVNDFQKGDIAEGYSVSREKKESFPLTVTSAQKNPTAFYLCASSISTVQRFGGDTEAFFGQGTRLTVV.

This sequence joins TRBV24-1 and TRBJ2-5, with D possibly TRBD2 on 6 matching bases. CDR1 and CDR2 from the germline V gene are KGHDR and SFDVKD. V dropped 1 base and J dropped 2 bases, with 16 bases sitting between them. The CDR3 covers 17 residues. The CDR3 reads CATSDFERRGLQETQYF. As DNA, the CDR3 is TGTGCCACCAGTGATTTCGAGCGGAGGGGTCTTCAAGAGACCCAGTACTTC.

The CDR3 nucleotides are TGTGCCAGCAGTTTACGCCGCAGGGCTAATGAAAAACTGTTTTTT. The encoded protein is CASSLRRRANEKLFF. The genes are TRBV27 and TRBJ1-4, with D perhaps TRBD1 (5 bases). Germline CDR1 MNHEY, CDR2 SMNVEV (reference sequence). The CDR3 extends over 15 amino acids. The V end lost 2 bases, the J end lost 3 bases, and 10 bases lay between the germline ends.

The chain couples TRBV7-2 to TRBJ1-5; 7 bases agree with TRBD1. This CDR3 comprises 15 residues. CDR1 and CDR2 from the germline V gene are SGHTA and FQGNSA. With V trimmed by 1 base and J by 4 bases, 4 bases remained unmatched. In DNA form, the CDR3 reads TGTGCCAGCAGCTTAGAGGGGGCGATAAATCAGCCCCAGCATTTT. This sequence encodes CASSLEGAINQPQHF. The whole variable domain, filled in from reference TRBV7-2 and TRBJ1-5, reads GAGVSQSPSNKVTEKGKDVELRCDPISGHTALYWYRQSLGQGLEFLIYFQGNSAPDKSGLPSDRFSAERTGGSVSTLTIQRTQQEDSAVYLCASSLEGAINQPQHFGDGTRLSIL.

The V gene is TRBV27, the J gene TRBJ1-2; a weak D match, TRBD1 (5 bases). This CDR3 has 13 amino acids. V was pared by 3 bases and J by 4 bases, with 9 bases between. Germline V gene data show CDR1 as MNHEY and CDR2 as SMNVEV (reference sequence). Here the CDR3 reads CASSFGALYGYTF. CDR3 bases: TGTGCCAGCAGTTTTGGGGCCCTCTATGGCTACACCTTC.

CDR3 coding DNA: TGTGCCATGGGCAGAGACGATGTCTATGGCTACACCTTC. It codes for CAMGRDDVYGYTF. V and J are TRBV10-3 and TRBJ1-2; D ambiguous. Trimming pared 9 bases from V and 4 bases from J, leaving 15 bases between. Germline CDR1 ENHRY, CDR2 SYGVKD. The CDR3 is 13 amino acids.

The chain links TRBV7-8 to TRBJ2-1; TRBD2 aligns across 11 bases. The V segment lost 1 base and the J segment 0 bases; nucleotides outside the gene matches: 8. From germline, CDR1 is SGHVS and CDR2 FQNEAQ. CDR3 length equals 19 residues. Here the CDR3 reads CASSLEWASGRSSYNEQFF. CDR3 DNA: TGTGCCAGCAGCTTAGAGTGGGCTAGCGGGAGGAGCTCCTACAATGAGCAGTTCTTC.

The rearrangement links TRBV28 to TRBJ2-2, with 8 nucleotides matching TRBD1. The V gene end was trimmed by 6 bases and the J gene end by 4 bases; junction bases not matched to a gene: 7. This CDR3 has 15 residues. Germline V gene sequence: CDR1 MDHEN, CDR2 SYDVKM. The CDR3 reads CASRQPQGATGELFF. In nucleotides, the CDR3 is TGTGCCAGCAGACAACCCCAGGGGGCCACCGGGGAGCTGTTTTTT.

Of note for this clone: The sample contains more than one DNA sequence encoding this CDR3. CDR3 protein: CASSRDTTNEKLFF. CDR3 in DNA: TGCGCCAGCAGTCGGGACACAACTAATGAAAAACTGTTTTTT. The chain couples TRBV5-1 to TRBJ1-4; TRBD1 is a possible D gene (6 bases). V lost 5 bases, J lost 0 bases, and 8 bases lay in between. Looked up from germline, CDR1 is SGHRS and CDR2 is YFSETQ. The CDR3 loop spans 14 amino acids.

The chain couples TRBV6-4 to TRBJ1-1, with D unclear. Germline V gene lookup returns CDR1 MRHNA and CDR2 SNTAGT. Trimming left V 6 bases short and J 0 bases short, with 8 bases between. The length of the CDR3 is 13 residues. The CDR3 DNA is TGTGCCAGCAGGGGAGGGTTGAACACTGAAGCTTTCTTT. Residues: CASRGGLNTEAFF.

The V call is TRBV18, the J call TRBJ2-7; 14 nucleotides line up with TRBD2. The germline CDR1 and CDR2 sequences are KGHSH and LQKENI. This CDR3 contains 18 residues. V was clipped by 0 bases and J by 3 bases; unmatched bases: 7. The CDR3 DNA reads TGTGCCAGCTCACCACCTGGACTAGCGGGAGGTTGGGGCTACGAGCAGTACTTC. Residues: CASSPPGLAGGWGYEQYF. The whole variable domain, remainder taken from reference TRBV18 and TRBJ2-7, is NAGVMQNPRHLVRRRGQEARLRCSPMKGHSHVYWYRQLPEEGLKFMVYLQKENIIDESGMPKERFSAEFPKEGPSILRIQQVVRGDSAAYFCASSPPGLAGGWGYEQYFGPGTRLTVT.

This chain joins TRBV6-1 and TRBJ2-1, with 12 bases identical to TRBD2. V shed 2 bases and J 10 bases; nucleotides not matched to a gene: 9. The CDR3 contains 16 residues. Looked up from germline, CDR1 is MNHNS and CDR2 is SASEGT. CDR3 residues: CASSERASGGALEQFF. The CDR3 coding sequence is TGTGCCAGCAGTGAACGGGCTAGCGGGGGGGCCTTAGAGCAGTTCTTC.

The chain joins TRBV28 to TRBJ1-5; D is unclear. Germline CDR1 and CDR2: MDHEN and SYDVKM. The CDR3 runs 15 residues. V lost 2 bases to trimming and J lost 5 bases, with 13 bases between them. CDR3 bases: TGTGCCAGCAGTTTACCGGCAGGTCGGTATCAGCCCCAGCATTTT. Residues: CASSLPAGRYQPQHF. Using reference TRBV28 and TRBJ1-5 for the parts outside the CDR3, the full variable domain is DVKVTQSSRYLVKRTGEKVFLECVQDMDHENMFWYRQDPGLGLRLIYFSYDVKMKEKGDIPEGYSVSREKKERFSLILESASTNQTSMYLCASSLPAGRYQPQHFGDGTRLSIL.

The V gene is TRBV3-1 (or the pseudogene TRBV3-2), the J gene TRBJ1-6; a weak D match, TRBD1 (5 bases). This CDR3 spans 20 amino acids. Germline assignment: CDR1 LGHDT and CDR2 YNNKEL (reference sequence). V dropped 1 base and J dropped 7 bases, with 26 bases sitting between them. The CDR3, as DNA: TGTGCCAGCAGCCAAGGCTCAGGGCGAGGTTGGTCTGGTGGGAATTCACCCCTCCACTTT. Translating gives CASSQGSGRGWSGGNSPLHF.

This clone was counted only a few times. The chain uses TRBV6-5 and TRBJ2-3; D uncertain. The V gene's germline CDR1 is MNHEY and CDR2 SVGAGI. The V end lost 4 bases, the J end lost 2 bases, and 4 bases lay between the germline ends. The CDR3 spans 12 residues. The CDR3 DNA reads as TGTGCCAGCAGTTCCCACACAGATACGCAGTATTTT. Encoded protein: CASSSHTDTQYF.

The V gene is TRBV5-1, the J gene TRBJ2-7; 10 bases are a match to TRBD1. CDR1 SGHRS and CDR2 YFSETQ come from the germline V gene. This CDR3 spans 16 amino acids. V lost 4 bases and J lost 4; bases outside the gene matches: 11. The CDR3 region is CASSLDSGTGAYEQYF. DNA for the CDR3: TGCGCCAGCAGCCTGGATTCGGGGACAGGGGCTTACGAGCAGTACTTC.

The chain couples TRBV9 to TRBJ2-5; TRBD2 agrees at 10 bases. CDR3 length equals 15 residues. The V gene's germline CDR1 is SGDLS and CDR2 YYNGEE. Trimming took 1 base from V and 4 from J; bases not matched to a gene: 4. CDR3 DNA: TGTGCCAGCAGCGTAAGCGGGGGGGGTGGAGAGACCCAGTACTTC. Amino acid sequence: CASSVSGGGGETQYF.

The chain couples TRBV5-1 to TRBJ1-3, with 8 bases aligning to TRBD1. Germline assignment: CDR1 SGHRS and CDR2 YFSETQ. The CDR3 runs to 16 residues. V was clipped by 3 bases and J by 1 base; unmatched bases: 6. The CDR3 here is CASSYTGDRSGNTIYF. DNA for the CDR3: TGCGCCAGCAGCTACACCGGGGACAGGTCTGGAAACACCATATATTTT.

This clone showed up just a few times. The chain uses TRBV5-1 and TRBJ2-5, with D maybe TRBD2 (6 bases). In germline, CDR1 is SGHRS, CDR2 YFSETQ. Trimming cost V 4 bases and J 5 bases, with 12 bases left between them. The CDR3 is 13 amino acids. The CDR3 coding sequence is TGCGCCAGCAGCCCGAGACTAGAGGAGACCCAGTACTTC. This codes for CASSPRLEETQYF.

This clone was counted between two and nine times. J is TRBJ1-2 and V is TRBV7-9; 9 bases agree with TRBD1. The CDR3 spans 16 residues. Germline CDR1 is SEHNR and CDR2 is FQNEAQ (reference sequence). The ends lost 0 bases at V and 2 bases at J; junction bases unmatched: 4. CDR3 loop: CASSLAGTGPNYGYTF. The CDR3 region has the DNA TGTGCCAGCAGCTTAGCGGGGACAGGGCCGAACTATGGCTACACCTTC.

This clone was recorded once. This chain joins TRBV24-1 and TRBJ2-1, with 11 bases fitting TRBD2. V trimming: 3 bases; J trimming: 3 bases; junction bases outside the gene matches: 9. Germline V gene sequence: CDR1 KGHDR, CDR2 SFDVKD. The CDR3 length is 18 residues. The CDR3 bases are TGTGCCACCAGTGATGGATCCCTAGCGGGGGGCCGCTACAATGAGCAGTTCTTC. Its translation is CATSDGSLAGGRYNEQFF.

V is TRBV30 and J is TRBJ2-7; D perhaps matches TRBD1 (5 bases). Trimming pared 0 bases from V and 2 bases from J, leaving 8 bases between. This CDR3 region has 13 residues. Germline V CDR1 and CDR2: GTSNPN, SVGIG (reference sequence). Here the CDR3 reads CAWSVGRAYEQYF. The CDR3 DNA reads TGTGCCTGGAGTGTGGGCAGGGCCTACGAGCAGTACTTC.

CDR3 in amino acids: CATSDSRILAGGSSRDTQYF. CDR3 DNA: TGTGCCACCAGTGATTCCCGTATACTAGCGGGAGGATCTAGTAGAGATACGCAGTATTTT. This rearrangement joins TRBV24-1 to TRBJ2-3, with 12 nucleotides matching TRBD2. The CDR3 length is 20 residues. The V and J ends lost 2 bases and 5 bases, in that order; junction bases with no gene match: 16. In germline, CDR1 is KGHDR, CDR2 SFDVKD.